The clone carrying this T cell receptor (beta chain) appeared many times. Antigen specificity is unknown. The data stem from a study of PD-1 blockade in mismatch repair-deficient tumors. Background on the study: Patients had approximately 11 mismatch repair-deficient cancer types and were previously treated and progressing. Study observations and caveats: Rapid post-treatment expansion, then contraction, generally preceding radiologic response, marked tumor-resident clones.

All patients were mismatch repair deficient, assessed by either PCR or immunohistochemistry. The TCR-sequenced patients were a few responders to pembrolizumab. Data came from immunoSEQ multiplex PCR; TCRdb stores just in-frame clones and leaves some out. The sample consists of some 120,000 clones, 60% to 85% of them appearing once. The V end lost 5 bases, the J end lost 7 bases, and 17 bases lay between the germline ends. From germline, CDR1 is LNHDA and CDR2 SQIVND (reference sequence). The CDR3 is 15 amino acids. V usage is TRBV19 and J usage is TRBJ1-4; D not certain. The sequence was collected from an adult with mismatch repair-deficient cancer. The material sequenced was peripheral blood, taken about 13 months after starting pembrolizumab. This CDR3 reads CASSPRRRFGEKLFF. DNA for the CDR3: TGTGCCAGTAGTCCTCGGAGGAGGTTTGGTGAAAAACTGTTTTTT.